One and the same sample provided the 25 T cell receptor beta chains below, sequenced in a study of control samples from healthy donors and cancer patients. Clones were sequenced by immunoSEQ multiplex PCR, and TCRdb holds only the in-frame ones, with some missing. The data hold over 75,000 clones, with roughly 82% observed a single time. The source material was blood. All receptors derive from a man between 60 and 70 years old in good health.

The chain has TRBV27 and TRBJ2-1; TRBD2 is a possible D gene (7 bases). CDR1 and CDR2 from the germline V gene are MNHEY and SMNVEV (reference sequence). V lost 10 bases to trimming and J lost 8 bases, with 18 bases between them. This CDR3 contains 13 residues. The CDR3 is CATKGRGADEQFF. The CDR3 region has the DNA TGTGCCACCAAAGGACGGGGGGCAGATGAGCAGTTCTTC.

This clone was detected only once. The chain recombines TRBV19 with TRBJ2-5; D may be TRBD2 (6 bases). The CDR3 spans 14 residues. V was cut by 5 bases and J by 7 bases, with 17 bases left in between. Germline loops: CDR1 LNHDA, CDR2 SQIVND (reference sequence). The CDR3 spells CASSSQDRGWTQYF. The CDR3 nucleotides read TGTGCCAGTAGTTCTCAGGACCGGGGGTGGACCCAGTACTTC.

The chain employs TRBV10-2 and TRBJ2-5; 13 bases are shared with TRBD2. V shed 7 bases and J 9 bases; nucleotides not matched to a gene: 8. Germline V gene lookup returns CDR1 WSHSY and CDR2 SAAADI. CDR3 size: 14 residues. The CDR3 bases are TGCGCCAGCAACTCCGGACTAGCGGGAGCGGCCCAGTACTTC. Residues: CASNSGLAGAAQYF.

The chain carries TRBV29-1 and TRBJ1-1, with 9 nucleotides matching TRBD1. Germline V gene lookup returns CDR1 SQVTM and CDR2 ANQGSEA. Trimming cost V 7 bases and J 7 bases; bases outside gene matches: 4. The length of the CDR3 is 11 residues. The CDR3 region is CSGDRGFEAFF. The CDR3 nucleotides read TGCAGCGGCGACAGGGGGTTTGAAGCTTTCTTT.

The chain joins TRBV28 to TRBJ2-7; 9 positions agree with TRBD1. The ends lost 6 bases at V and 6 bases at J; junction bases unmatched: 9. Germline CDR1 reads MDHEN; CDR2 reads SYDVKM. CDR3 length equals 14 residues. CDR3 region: CASRRGTGWIEQYF. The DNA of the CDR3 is TGTGCCAGCAGACGAGGGACAGGGTGGATCGAGCAGTACTTC.

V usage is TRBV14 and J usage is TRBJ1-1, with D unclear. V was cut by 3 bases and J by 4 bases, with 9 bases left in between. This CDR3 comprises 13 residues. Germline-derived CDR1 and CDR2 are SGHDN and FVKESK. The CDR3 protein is CASSQGMGTEAFF. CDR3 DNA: TGTGCCAGCAGCCAGGGAATGGGCACTGAAGCTTTCTTT. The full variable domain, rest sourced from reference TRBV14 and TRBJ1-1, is EAGVTQFPSHSVIEKGQTVTLRCDPISGHDNLYWYRRVMGKEIKFLLHFVKESKQDESGMPNNRFLAERTGGTYSTLKVQPAELEDSGVYFCASSQGMGTEAFFGQGTRLTVV.

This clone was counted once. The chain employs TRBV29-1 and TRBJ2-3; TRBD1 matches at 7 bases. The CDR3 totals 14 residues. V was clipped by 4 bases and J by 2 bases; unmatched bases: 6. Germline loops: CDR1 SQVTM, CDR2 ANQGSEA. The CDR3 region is CSVVTGKITDTQYF. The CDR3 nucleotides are TGCAGCGTTGTGACAGGGAAGATCACAGATACGCAGTATTTT.

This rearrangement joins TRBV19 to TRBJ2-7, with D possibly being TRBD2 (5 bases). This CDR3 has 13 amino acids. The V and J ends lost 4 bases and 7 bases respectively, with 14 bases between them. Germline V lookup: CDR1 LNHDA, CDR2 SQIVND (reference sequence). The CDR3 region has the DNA TGTGCCAGTAGTACAGACTATTATGCAGAGCAGTACTTC. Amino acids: CASSTDYYAEQYF.

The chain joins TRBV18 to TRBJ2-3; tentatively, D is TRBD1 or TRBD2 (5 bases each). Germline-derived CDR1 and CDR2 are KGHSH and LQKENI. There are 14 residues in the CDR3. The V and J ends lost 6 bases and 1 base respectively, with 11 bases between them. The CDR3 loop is CASSPGTGTDTQYF. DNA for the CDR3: TGTGCCAGCTCTCCCGGGACGGGCACAGATACGCAGTATTTT.

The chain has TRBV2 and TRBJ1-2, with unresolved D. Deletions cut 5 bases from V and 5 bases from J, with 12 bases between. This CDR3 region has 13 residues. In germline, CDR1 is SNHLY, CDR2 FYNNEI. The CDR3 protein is CASSPGIQYGYTF. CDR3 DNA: TGTGCCAGCAGTCCCGGGATACAGTATGGCTACACCTTC.

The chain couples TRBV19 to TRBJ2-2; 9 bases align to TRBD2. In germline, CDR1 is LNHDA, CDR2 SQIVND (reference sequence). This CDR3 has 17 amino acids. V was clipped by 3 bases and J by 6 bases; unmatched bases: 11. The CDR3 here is CASSMFGGRAGAGELFF. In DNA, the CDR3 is TGTGCCAGTAGTATGTTCGGCGGGAGGGCTGGGGCCGGGGAGCTGTTTTTT. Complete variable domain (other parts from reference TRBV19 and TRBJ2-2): DGGITQSPKYLFRKEGQNVTLSCEQNLNHDAMYWYRQDPGQGLRLIYYSQIVNDFQKGDIAEGYSVSREKKESFPLTVTSAQKNPTAFYLCASSMFGGRAGAGELFFGEGSRLTVL.

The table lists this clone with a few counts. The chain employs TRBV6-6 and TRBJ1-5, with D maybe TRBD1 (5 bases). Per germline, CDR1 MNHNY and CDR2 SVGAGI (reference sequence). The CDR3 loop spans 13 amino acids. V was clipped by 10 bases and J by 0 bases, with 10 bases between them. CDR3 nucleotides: TGTGCCACCCTTGACAGTAGCAATCAGCCCCAGCATTTT. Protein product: CATLDSSNQPQHF.

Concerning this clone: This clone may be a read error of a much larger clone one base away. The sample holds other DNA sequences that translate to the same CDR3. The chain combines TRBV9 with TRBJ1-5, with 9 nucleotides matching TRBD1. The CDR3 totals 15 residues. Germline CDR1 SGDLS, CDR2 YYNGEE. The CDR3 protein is CASSASTGGYQPQHF. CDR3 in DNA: TGTGCCAGCAGCGCCTCCACAGGGGGCTACCAGCCTCAGCATTTT.

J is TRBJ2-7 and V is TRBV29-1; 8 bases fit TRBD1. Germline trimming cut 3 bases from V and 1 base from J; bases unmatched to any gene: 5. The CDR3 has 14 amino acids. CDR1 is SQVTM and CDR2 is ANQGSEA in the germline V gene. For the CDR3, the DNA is TGCAGCGTTGATAAAACAGGGGGTTCCTACGAGCAGTACTTC. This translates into CSVDKTGGSYEQYF.

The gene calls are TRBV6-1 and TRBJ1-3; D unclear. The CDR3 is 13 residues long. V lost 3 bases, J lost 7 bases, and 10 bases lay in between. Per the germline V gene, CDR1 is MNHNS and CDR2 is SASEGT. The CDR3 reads CASSDMLWNTIYF. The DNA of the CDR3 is TGTGCCAGCAGTGACATGCTTTGGAACACCATATATTTT.

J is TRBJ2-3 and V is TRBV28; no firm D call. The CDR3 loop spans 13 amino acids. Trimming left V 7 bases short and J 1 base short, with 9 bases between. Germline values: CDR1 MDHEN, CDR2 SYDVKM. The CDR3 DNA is TGTGCCAGCACTCTACCCGGCACAGATACGCAGTATTTT. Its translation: CASTLPGTDTQYF.

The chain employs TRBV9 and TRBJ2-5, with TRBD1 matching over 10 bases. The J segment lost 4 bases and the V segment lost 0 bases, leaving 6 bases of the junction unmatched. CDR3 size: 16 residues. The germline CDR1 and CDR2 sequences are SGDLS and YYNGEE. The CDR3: CASSVAGTGVGETQYF. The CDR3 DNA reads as TGTGCCAGCAGCGTAGCCGGGACAGGGGTGGGAGAGACCCAGTACTTC.

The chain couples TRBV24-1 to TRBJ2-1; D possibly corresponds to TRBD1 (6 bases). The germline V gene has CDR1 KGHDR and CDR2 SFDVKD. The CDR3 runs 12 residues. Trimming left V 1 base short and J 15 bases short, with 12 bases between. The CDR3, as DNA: TGTGCCACCAGTGATTTTGGGGGCGCTTGGTTCTTC. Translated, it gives CATSDFGGAWFF.

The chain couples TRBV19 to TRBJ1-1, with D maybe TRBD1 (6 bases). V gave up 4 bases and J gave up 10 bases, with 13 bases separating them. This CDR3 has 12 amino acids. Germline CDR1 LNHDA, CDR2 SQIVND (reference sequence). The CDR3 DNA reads TGTGCCAGTAGTAAGTCTGGACAGAGAGCTTTCTTT. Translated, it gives CASSKSGQRAFF.

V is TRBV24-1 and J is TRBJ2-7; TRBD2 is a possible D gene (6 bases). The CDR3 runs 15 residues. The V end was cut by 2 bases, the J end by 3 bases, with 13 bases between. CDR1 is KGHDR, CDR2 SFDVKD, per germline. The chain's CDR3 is CATSDSGEAIYEQYF. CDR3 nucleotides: TGTGCCACCAGTGATTCGGGGGAAGCCATCTACGAGCAGTACTTC.

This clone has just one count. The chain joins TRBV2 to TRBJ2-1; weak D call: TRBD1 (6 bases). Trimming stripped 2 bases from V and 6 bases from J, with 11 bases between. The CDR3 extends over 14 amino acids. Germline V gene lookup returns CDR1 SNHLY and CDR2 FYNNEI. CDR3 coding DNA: TGTGCCAGCAGTGAATTACAGGGATCCAATGAGCAGTTCTTC. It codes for CASSELQGSNEQFF.

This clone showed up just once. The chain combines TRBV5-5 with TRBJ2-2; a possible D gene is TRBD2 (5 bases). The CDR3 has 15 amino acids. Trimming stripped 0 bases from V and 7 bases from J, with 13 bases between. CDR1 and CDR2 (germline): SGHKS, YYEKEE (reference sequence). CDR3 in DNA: TGTGCCAGCAGCTTGGTTCTTCGGGGAAGCGGGGAGCTGTTTTTT. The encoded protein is CASSLVLRGSGELFF.

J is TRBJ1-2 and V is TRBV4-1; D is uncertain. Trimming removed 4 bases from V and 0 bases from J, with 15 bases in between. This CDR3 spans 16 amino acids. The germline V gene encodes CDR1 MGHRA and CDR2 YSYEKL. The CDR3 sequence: CASSPAPELANYGYTF. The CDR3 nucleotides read TGCGCCAGCAGCCCTGCCCCGGAGTTAGCTAACTATGGCTACACCTTC.

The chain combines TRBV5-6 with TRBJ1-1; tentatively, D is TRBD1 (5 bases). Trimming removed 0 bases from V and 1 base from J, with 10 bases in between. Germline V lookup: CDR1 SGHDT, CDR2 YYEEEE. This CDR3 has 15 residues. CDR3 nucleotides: TGTGCCAGCAGCTTGGCCTGGGGGGAGAACACTGAAGCTTTCTTT. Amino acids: CASSLAWGENTEAFF.

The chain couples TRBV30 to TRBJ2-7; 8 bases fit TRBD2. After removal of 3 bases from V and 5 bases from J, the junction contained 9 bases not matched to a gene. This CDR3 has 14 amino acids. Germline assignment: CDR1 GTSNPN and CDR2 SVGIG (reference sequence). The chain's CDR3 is CAWRPSGSSNEQYF. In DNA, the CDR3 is TGTGCCTGGAGACCCAGCGGGAGTAGCAACGAGCAGTACTTC.